A single sample gave rise to the 25 T cell receptor beta chains below, sequenced in a study of blood T cell repertoires in COVID-19. The repertoire was sequenced with immunoSEQ multiplex PCR; TCRdb's copy has only in-frame clones and lacks some. Of 150,000 or so clones listed, around 85% are singletons. Source material: peripheral blood. The source is a man aged 55 to 70 with acute or convalescent COVID-19.

The genes are TRBV5-1 and TRBJ1-1; no firm D call. The CDR3 loop spans 13 amino acids. V lost 2 bases to trimming and J lost 1 base, with 6 bases between them. Germline CDR1 is SGHRS and CDR2 is YFSETQ. The CDR3 nucleotides are TGCGCCAGCAGCTTTCACGGGAACACTGAAGCTTTCTTT. Amino acid sequence: CASSFHGNTEAFF.

This sequence joins TRBV18 and TRBJ2-7; possibly TRBD1 for D (6 bases). The CDR3 contains 14 residues. V lost 6 bases, J lost 5 bases, and 17 bases lay in between. Per germline, CDR1 KGHSH and CDR2 LQKENI. The CDR3 loop reads CASSRSGTSHEQYF. The DNA for the CDR3 is TGTGCCAGCTCCCGGTCCGGGACATCCCACGAGCAGTACTTC.

The chain combines TRBV4-2 with TRBJ2-1; D unresolved. The CDR3 runs to 13 residues. The ends were cut back, 0 bases at V and 7 bases at J, with 7 bases in the middle. The V gene's germline CDR1 is LGHNA and CDR2 YNFKEQ. The CDR3 sequence: CASSQDTGNEQFF. The CDR3 DNA is TGTGCCAGCAGCCAAGATACCGGGAATGAGCAGTTCTTC.

V and J are TRBV7-2 and TRBJ2-1; weak D call: TRBD2 (6 bases). CDR3 size: 14 residues. Trimming took off 6 bases at V and 7 bases at J, with 16 bases between the two ends. Germline V gene sequence: CDR1 SGHTA, CDR2 FQGNSA. The CDR3, as DNA: TGTGCCAGCAGTCCAGGAGGGAGTTCGAATGAGCAGTTCTTC. Protein: CASSPGGSSNEQFF.

The chain links TRBV19 to TRBJ1-2; 11 nucleotides match TRBD1. The CDR3 is made up of 17 amino acids. Germline assignment: CDR1 LNHDA and CDR2 SQIVND (reference sequence). Trimming at V came to 3 bases and at J to 4 bases, leaving 10 bases not matched to a gene. The CDR3 spells CASSIRGLGTGGYGYTF. The CDR3 nucleotides are TGTGCCAGTAGTATCCGCGGGCTCGGGACAGGGGGCTATGGCTACACCTTC.

The chain recombines TRBV6-5 with TRBJ1-5; D uncertain. This CDR3 spans 14 amino acids. In germline, CDR1 is MNHEY, CDR2 SVGAGI. V dropped 0 bases and J dropped 6 bases, with 9 bases sitting between them. CDR3: CASSYSRYFQPQHF. The CDR3 DNA follows: TGTGCCAGCAGTTACTCAAGATACTTTCAGCCCCAGCATTTT.

This clone was detected only a few times. This chain connects TRBV9 to TRBJ1-3; TRBD1 matches 7 bases. V shed 4 bases and J 2 bases; nucleotides not matched to a gene: 3. Germline V gives CDR1 SGDLS, CDR2 YYNGEE. The CDR3 is 14 residues long. CDR3 protein: CASSYGTAGNTIYF. The CDR3, as DNA: TGTGCCAGCAGCTACGGGACAGCTGGAAACACCATATATTTT.

CDR3 coding DNA: TGTGCCAGCAGTGAAGCGGTGGGGGGGAAGTATGGCTACACCTTC. It codes for CASSEAVGGKYGYTF. This chain links TRBV6-1 with TRBJ1-2; TRBD1 might be the D (5 bases). The V and J ends lost 0 bases and 5 bases respectively, with 13 bases between them. Germline CDR1 and CDR2: MNHNS and SASEGT. The CDR3 is 15 amino acids.

This clone was seen once. This sequence joins TRBV7-2 and TRBJ2-5; D uncertain. Trimming removed 2 bases at V and 5 bases at J, with 6 bases between. CDR1 is SGHTA and CDR2 is FQGNSA in the germline V gene. The CDR3 sequence is 12 residues long. CDR3 sequence: CASSLTRETQYF. CDR3 bases: TGTGCCAGCAGCTTAACCCGGGAGACCCAGTACTTC.

This chain links TRBV9 with TRBJ2-2, with a possible D match to TRBD2 (5 bases). The CDR3 runs 14 residues. The germline V and J ends were trimmed by 5 bases and 2 bases, with 10 bases remaining between them. Looked up from germline, CDR1 is SGDLS and CDR2 is YYNGEE. In DNA form, the CDR3 reads TGTGCCAGCAGATTACTAGTAAACACCGGGGAGCTGTTTTTT. Its protein product is CASRLLVNTGELFF.

The chain recombines TRBV28 with TRBJ1-1, with no clear D. The ends were cut back, 7 bases at V and 5 bases at J, with 14 bases in the middle. This CDR3 comprises 13 residues. CDR1 and CDR2 from the germline V gene are MDHEN and SYDVKM. This CDR3 is CASIKRGGTEAFF. The CDR3 DNA is TGTGCCAGCATCAAACGGGGTGGGACTGAAGCTTTCTTT.

The DNA for the CDR3 is TGTGCCAGCAGTAGGGGTCATCGCGAGCAGTACTTC. This codes for CASSRGHREQYF. The chain employs TRBV2 and TRBJ2-7, with D possibly matching TRBD1 (5 bases). This CDR3 is 12 amino acids long. The germline V and J ends were trimmed by 5 bases and 6 bases, with 11 bases remaining between them. Germline values: CDR1 SNHLY, CDR2 FYNNEI.

The rearrangement uses TRBV24-1 and TRBJ2-7, with TRBD2 matching 8 bases. The ends lost 7 bases at V and 6 bases at J; junction bases unmatched: 7. CDR3 length: 13 residues. Germline CDR1 and CDR2: KGHDR and SFDVKD. This CDR3 reads CATSLREGSEQYF. In nucleotides, the CDR3 is TGTGCCACCAGCCTCCGGGAGGGGTCCGAGCAGTACTTC.

The chain couples TRBV9 to TRBJ2-3; 12 bases are shared with TRBD2. The CDR3 has 17 residues. Germline values: CDR1 SGDLS, CDR2 YYNGEE. With 0 bases clipped from V and 4 bases from J, the junction kept 6 bases outside the gene matches. The CDR3 coding sequence is TGTGCCAGCAGCGTAGCCCCGGCTAGCGGGGGGGCAGATACGCAGTATTTT. Its protein product is CASSVAPASGGADTQYF.

This clone has a single count. The rearrangement uses TRBV20-1 and TRBJ2-7; 11 nucleotides agree with TRBD2. V dropped 3 bases and J dropped 4; count of bases not matched to a gene: 5. Germline loops: CDR1 DFQATT, CDR2 SNEGSKA (reference sequence). This CDR3 comprises 14 residues. The CDR3 sequence: CSASGGLAEYEQYF. CDR3 bases: TGCAGTGCTAGTGGGGGACTAGCGGAATACGAGCAGTACTTC.

This clone was picked up a small number of times. The chain is built from TRBV28 and TRBJ2-3, with TRBD2 matching over 12 bases. The trim removed 3 bases at V and 1 base at J, leaving 11 bases unmatched. Germline V gene data show CDR1 as MDHEN and CDR2 as SYDVKM. This CDR3 has 19 amino acids. As DNA, the CDR3 is TGTGCCAGCAGTTTGGGGGACCGACTAGCGGGAGAGGGCACAGATACGCAGTATTTT. This encodes CASSLGDRLAGEGTDTQYF. The variable domain in full, with the rest retrieved from reference TRBV28 and TRBJ2-3, is DVKVTQSSRYLVKRTGEKVFLECVQDMDHENMFWYRQDPGLGLRLIYFSYDVKMKEKGDIPEGYSVSREKKERFSLILESASTNQTSMYLCASSLGDRLAGEGTDTQYFGPGTRLTVL.

The chain carries TRBV10-2 and TRBJ2-1; 7 nucleotides line up with TRBD2. The CDR3 length is 13 residues. The ends lost 7 bases at V and 8 bases at J; junction bases unmatched: 8. Per germline, CDR1 WSHSY and CDR2 SAAADI. The DNA for the CDR3 is TGCGCCAGCAACCAGGTGCGGGGGTATGAGCAGTTCTTC. It yields the protein CASNQVRGYEQFF.

The J gene is TRBJ1-1, the V gene TRBV7-9; 9 positions match TRBD1. The CDR3 sequence is 15 residues long. V lost 5 bases to trimming and J lost 4 bases; unmatched junction nucleotides: 8. Germline V lookup: CDR1 SEHNR, CDR2 FQNEAQ (reference sequence). CDR3 sequence: CASSPGTGRGTEAFF. As DNA, the CDR3 is TGTGCCAGCAGCCCCGGGACAGGGAGGGGCACTGAAGCTTTCTTT.

V gene TRBV27 combines with J gene TRBJ2-7; tentatively, D is TRBD1 (6 bases). The germline V gene has CDR1 MNHEY and CDR2 SMNVEV (reference sequence). This CDR3 region has 12 residues. The V gene lost 11 bases and the J gene lost 2 bases, with 13 bases spanning the gap. The CDR3 coding sequence is TGTGCCTGGGGGCGAGGGCCCTACGAGCAGTACTTC. As protein: CAWGRGPYEQYF.

This clone was seen a few times. The chain joins TRBV13 to TRBJ2-7, with 9 bases fitting TRBD2. The CDR3 is 16 amino acids. Germline values: CDR1 PRHDT, CDR2 FYEKMQ (reference sequence). V was clipped by 4 bases and J by 0 bases; unmatched bases: 7. CDR3 coding DNA: TGTGCCAGCAGCTCCCAGGGAGCGGGAGGCTCCTACGAGCAGTACTTC. Protein sequence: CASSSQGAGGSYEQYF.

The V gene is TRBV3-1 (or the pseudogene TRBV3-2), the J gene TRBJ1-2, with D possibly matching TRBD1 (6 bases). There are 13 residues in the CDR3. Germline CDR1 LGHDT, CDR2 YNNKEL (reference sequence). Trimming shortened V by 5 bases and J by 7 bases, and 14 bases separated the two germline ends. CDR3 nucleotide sequence: TGTGCCAGCAGCGTACAGGGTTCTGGTGGCTACACCTTC. Encoded protein: CASSVQGSGGYTF.

The rearrangement links TRBV6-2 or TRBV6-3 to TRBJ2-1; unclear D gene. Trimming took off 2 bases at V and 10 bases at J, with 12 bases between the two ends. CDR1 MNHEY and CDR2 SVGEGT come from the germline V gene. This CDR3 contains 13 residues. The CDR3: CASSYATLGEQFF. The CDR3 coding sequence is TGTGCCAGCAGTTACGCTACGCTCGGGGAGCAGTTCTTC.

The V and J genes are TRBV5-1 and TRBJ2-3; a weak D match, TRBD1 (6 bases). V was trimmed by 2 bases and J by 0 bases, leaving 7 bases between them. The CDR3 is 14 amino acids. CDR1 and CDR2 from the germline V gene are SGHRS and YFSETQ. The CDR3 loop reads CASSLQGSTDTQYF. In nucleotides, the CDR3 is TGCGCCAGCAGCTTACAGGGAAGCACAGATACGCAGTATTTT.

The rearrangement links TRBV28 to TRBJ1-4; weak D call: TRBD1 (6 bases). Germline CDR1 reads MDHEN; CDR2 reads SYDVKM. The V end was cut by 5 bases, the J end by 8 bases, with 18 bases between. The CDR3 is made up of 15 amino acids. The CDR3 DNA reads as TGTGCCAGCAGTCCCGGGATACAGGGTAGGGAAAAACTGTTTTTT. It encodes CASSPGIQGREKLFF.

This chain links TRBV28 with TRBJ2-7, with D hard to call. V was shortened by 6 bases and J by 5 bases, with 11 bases between the two germline ends. Germline lookup yields CDR1 MDHEN and CDR2 SYDVKM. The CDR3 totals 12 residues. CDR3 in DNA: TGTGCCAGCAGCCCCCAGGTCCACGAGCAGTACTTC. Encoded protein: CASSPQVHEQYF.